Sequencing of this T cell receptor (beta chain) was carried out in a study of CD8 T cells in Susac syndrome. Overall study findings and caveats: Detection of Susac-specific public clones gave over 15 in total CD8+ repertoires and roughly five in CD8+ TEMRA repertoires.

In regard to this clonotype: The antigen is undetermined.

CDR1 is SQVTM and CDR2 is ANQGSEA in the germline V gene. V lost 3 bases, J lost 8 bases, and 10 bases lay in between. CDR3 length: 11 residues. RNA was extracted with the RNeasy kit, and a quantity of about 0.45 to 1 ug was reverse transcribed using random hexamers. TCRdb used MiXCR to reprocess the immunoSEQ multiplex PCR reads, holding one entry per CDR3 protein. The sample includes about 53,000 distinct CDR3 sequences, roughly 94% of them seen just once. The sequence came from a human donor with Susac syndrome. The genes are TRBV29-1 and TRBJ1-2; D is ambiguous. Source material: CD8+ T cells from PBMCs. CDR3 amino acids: CSVDSDGGYTF. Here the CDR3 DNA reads TGCAGCGTTGATTCGGACGGCGGCTACACCTTC.